This TCR beta chain was observed in a study of T cells after somatic rescue of genetic block. Method: immunoSEQ multiplex PCR; TCRdb's copy keeps in-frame clones and lacks some. In the table there are roughly 14,000 clones, roughly two thirds of which are singletons. Germline assignment: CDR1 SGHAT and CDR2 FQNNGV. V was trimmed by 2 bases and J by 2 bases, leaving 9 bases between them. The CDR3 runs to 14 residues. This clonotype was sampled from a boy between 5 and 17 years old. Sequencing was performed on peripheral blood mononuclear cells (PBMCs). The rearrangement joins TRBV11-2 to TRBJ2-5; tentatively, D is TRBD1 or TRBD2 (5 bases each). The CDR3 loop reads CASSLWDGQETQYF. CDR3 in DNA: TGTGCCAGCAGCTTATGGGACGGGCAAGAGACCCAGTACTTC.